This T cell receptor beta chain was observed in a study of T cell clones after liver transplantation. Study details: Third-party-reactive TCRbeta sequences from pre-transplant mixed lymphocyte reactions served as antigen-independent comparators. Regarding the study as a whole: Compared with third party-reactive sequences, donor-reactive ones declined more, independent of withdrawal success.

This clone was seen only a few times. What it binds is not known. Libraries were prepared by immunoSEQ multiplex PCR; TCRdb keeps only in-frame clonotypes and omits some of them. The table shows under 85,000 clones, with 75% to 90% occurring only once. Trimming took off 8 bases at V and 0 bases at J, with 14 bases between the two ends. CDR3 length equals 15 residues. CDR1 is SEHNR, CDR2 FQNEAQ, per germline (reference sequence). The sample here was CD4+ T cells from blood, taken 12 months after liver transplant. This TCR derives from a human patient who received a liver transplant. T cells may partly derive from the graft donor. The chain joins TRBV7-9 to TRBJ2-1; the D is unclear. The CDR3 protein is CASGPGRSSYNEQFF. CDR3 coding DNA: TGTGCCAGCGGCCCTGGACGCAGCTCCTACAATGAGCAGTTCTTC.